This T cell receptor beta chain appears in the sequencing data of a study of regulatory T cells in long-lasting Graves disease. Study results and limitations: Persistent disease preferred TRBV28, TRBJ1-2 and TRBJ2-5.

A few counts support this clonotype. What it binds is not known. This CDR3 has 14 amino acids. Germline CDR1 reads LGHDT; CDR2 reads YNNKEL (reference sequence). V lost 7 bases and J lost 6, with 19 bases in between. HTBI primers from iRepertoire and Arm-PCR of CDR3 regions yielded the TCR beta libraries. TCRdb processed the multiplex PCR reads anew with MiXCR; each CDR3 protein has one entry. The top ten clones hold less than 25% of a sample with 400,000 or so distinct CDR3 sequences, around 21% of them seen once. Time point specified: persistent/refractory GD, antithyroid drugs over 5 years with positive TRAb. Generation of the TCR library employed RNA extracted from PBMCs. Graves' disease diagnoses used American Thyroid Association guidelines.

The chain couples TRBV3-1 to TRBJ2-7; D possibly uses TRBD1 or TRBD2 (6 bases each). Sequenced material: peripheral blood mononuclear cells (PBMCs), taken when the disease was refractory, from a patient treated with antithyroid drugs. The receptor comes from a female donor with Graves disease. The CDR3 bases are TGTGCCAGCACCTTACGGGGGCTCCCTGCCGAGCAGTACTTC. As protein: CASTLRGLPAEQYF.